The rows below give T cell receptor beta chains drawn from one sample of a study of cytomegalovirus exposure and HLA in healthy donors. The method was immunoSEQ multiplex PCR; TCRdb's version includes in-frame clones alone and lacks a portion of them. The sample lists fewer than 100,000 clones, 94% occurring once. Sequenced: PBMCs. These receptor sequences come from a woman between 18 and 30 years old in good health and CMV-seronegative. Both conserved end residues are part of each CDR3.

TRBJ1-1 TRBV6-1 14 CASSGISGTGVAFF
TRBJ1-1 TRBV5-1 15 CASSPGGKGNTEAFF
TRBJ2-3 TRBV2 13 CATQSTGRDTQYF
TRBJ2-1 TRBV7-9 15 CASSSPAALYNEQFF
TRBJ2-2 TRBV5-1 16 CASSLGQGWNTGELFF
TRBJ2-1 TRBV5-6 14 CASSFVGTDNEQFF
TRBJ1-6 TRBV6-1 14 CASRPGQENSPLHF
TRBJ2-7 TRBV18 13 CASSPGEGYEQYF
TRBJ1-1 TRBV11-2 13 CASSLDGGTEAFF
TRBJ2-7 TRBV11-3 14 CASSLGPGSYEQYF
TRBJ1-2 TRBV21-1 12 CARTTVSYGYTF
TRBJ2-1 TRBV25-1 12 CASGGMANEQFF
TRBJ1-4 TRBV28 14 CASSFGRGVEKLFF
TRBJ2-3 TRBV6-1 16 CASSDRPGASTDTQYF
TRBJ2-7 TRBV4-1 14 CASSPGLAGGEQYF
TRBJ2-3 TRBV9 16 CASSALAGGGTDTQYF
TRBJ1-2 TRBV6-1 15 CASSEAEDRNYGYTF
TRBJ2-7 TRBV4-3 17 CASSQDFATSGDYEQYF
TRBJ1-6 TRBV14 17 CASSQWTGGDYNSPLHF
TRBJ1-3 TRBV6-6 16 CASSYLSRAKGNTIYF
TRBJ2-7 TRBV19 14 CASQNRADSYEQYF
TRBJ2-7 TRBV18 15 CASSLVRDREYEQYF
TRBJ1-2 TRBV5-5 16 CASSLDFDRGLGGYTF
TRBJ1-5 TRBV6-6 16 CASSSRDRGDNQPQHF
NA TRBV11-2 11 CASGQHYEQYF
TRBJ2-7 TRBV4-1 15 CASSQERGDSYEQYF
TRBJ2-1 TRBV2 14 CASSVIRGHNEQFF
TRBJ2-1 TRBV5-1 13 CASSLGAPTNYFF
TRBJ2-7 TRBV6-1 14 CASSGVAGSSEQYF
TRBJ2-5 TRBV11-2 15 CASSTGPGTGETQYF
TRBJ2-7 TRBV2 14 CASSVPSGINEQYF
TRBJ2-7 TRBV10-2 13 CASSNSGVYEQYF
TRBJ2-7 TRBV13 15 CASSLISGGEYEQYF
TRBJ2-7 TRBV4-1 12 CASSQDYYEQYF
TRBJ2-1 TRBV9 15 CASSLSGGFYNEQFF
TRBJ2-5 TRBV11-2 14 CASSLAGGRETQYF
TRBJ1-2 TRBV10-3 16 CAISGNRDRVNYGYTF
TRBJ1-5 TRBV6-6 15 CATEPGQGDNQPQHF
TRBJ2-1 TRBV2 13 CASNLAGGPEQFF
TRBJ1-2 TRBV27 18 CASSLKPFNRAANYGYTF
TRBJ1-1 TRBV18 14 CASSRDRGGTEAFF
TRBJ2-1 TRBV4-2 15 CASSQVGTGGNEQFF
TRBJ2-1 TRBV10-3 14 CAISESSSYNEQFF
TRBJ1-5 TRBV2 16 CASSEAGTGGLQPQHF
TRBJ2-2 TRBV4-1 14 CASSKPGKTGELFF
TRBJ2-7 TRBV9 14 CASSVADRVDEQYF
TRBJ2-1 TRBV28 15 CASSFGIDSSNEQFF
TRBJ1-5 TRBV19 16 CASRSTGGWKYQPQHF
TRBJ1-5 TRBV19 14 CASSRAGSNQPQHF
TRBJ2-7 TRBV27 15 CASSLTSGVSYEQYF
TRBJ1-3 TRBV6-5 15 CASSLLSGSGNTIYF
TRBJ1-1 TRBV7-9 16 CASSLEGTIPGTEAFF
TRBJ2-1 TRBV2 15 CASSRGPPPANEQFF
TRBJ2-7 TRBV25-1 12 CASSGTGYEQYF
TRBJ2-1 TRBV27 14 CASSYQGARNEQFF
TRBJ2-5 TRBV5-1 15 CASSPIGPAEETQYF
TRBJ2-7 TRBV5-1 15 CASSPGQGASYEQYF